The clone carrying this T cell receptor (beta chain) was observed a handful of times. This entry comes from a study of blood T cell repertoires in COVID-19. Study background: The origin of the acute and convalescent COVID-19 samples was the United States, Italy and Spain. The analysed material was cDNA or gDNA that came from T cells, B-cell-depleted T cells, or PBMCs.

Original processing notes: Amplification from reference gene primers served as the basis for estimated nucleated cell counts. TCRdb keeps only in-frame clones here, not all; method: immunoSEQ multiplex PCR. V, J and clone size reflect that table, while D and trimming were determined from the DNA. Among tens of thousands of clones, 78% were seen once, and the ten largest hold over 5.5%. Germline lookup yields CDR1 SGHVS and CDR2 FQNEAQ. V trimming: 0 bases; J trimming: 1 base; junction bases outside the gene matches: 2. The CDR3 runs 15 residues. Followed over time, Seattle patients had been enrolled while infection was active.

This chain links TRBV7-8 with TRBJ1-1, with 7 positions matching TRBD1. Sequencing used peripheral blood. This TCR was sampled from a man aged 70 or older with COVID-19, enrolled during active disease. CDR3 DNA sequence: TGTGCCAGCAGCTTAGCTAGGACAGGGAACACTGAAGCTTTCTTT. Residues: CASSLARTGNTEAFF.